This T cell receptor beta chain was recorded in a study of T cells of healthy individuals. TCRdb ran MiXCR on the 5' RACE reads and lists one entry per CDR3 protein. The table lists around 100,000 distinct CDR3 sequences, 17% of them singletons. Germline V gives CDR1 SGHRS, CDR2 YFSETQ. The length of the CDR3 is 15 residues. The V end lost 2 bases, the J end lost 4 bases, and 12 bases lay between the germline ends. The TCR originated in a human donor in good health. This chain joins TRBV5-1 and TRBJ2-2; tentative D call: TRBD1 (7 bases). The CDR3: CASSLSQGGTGELFF. CDR3 DNA: TGCGCCAGCAGCTTATCCCAGGGGGGCACCGGGGAGCTGTTTTTT.